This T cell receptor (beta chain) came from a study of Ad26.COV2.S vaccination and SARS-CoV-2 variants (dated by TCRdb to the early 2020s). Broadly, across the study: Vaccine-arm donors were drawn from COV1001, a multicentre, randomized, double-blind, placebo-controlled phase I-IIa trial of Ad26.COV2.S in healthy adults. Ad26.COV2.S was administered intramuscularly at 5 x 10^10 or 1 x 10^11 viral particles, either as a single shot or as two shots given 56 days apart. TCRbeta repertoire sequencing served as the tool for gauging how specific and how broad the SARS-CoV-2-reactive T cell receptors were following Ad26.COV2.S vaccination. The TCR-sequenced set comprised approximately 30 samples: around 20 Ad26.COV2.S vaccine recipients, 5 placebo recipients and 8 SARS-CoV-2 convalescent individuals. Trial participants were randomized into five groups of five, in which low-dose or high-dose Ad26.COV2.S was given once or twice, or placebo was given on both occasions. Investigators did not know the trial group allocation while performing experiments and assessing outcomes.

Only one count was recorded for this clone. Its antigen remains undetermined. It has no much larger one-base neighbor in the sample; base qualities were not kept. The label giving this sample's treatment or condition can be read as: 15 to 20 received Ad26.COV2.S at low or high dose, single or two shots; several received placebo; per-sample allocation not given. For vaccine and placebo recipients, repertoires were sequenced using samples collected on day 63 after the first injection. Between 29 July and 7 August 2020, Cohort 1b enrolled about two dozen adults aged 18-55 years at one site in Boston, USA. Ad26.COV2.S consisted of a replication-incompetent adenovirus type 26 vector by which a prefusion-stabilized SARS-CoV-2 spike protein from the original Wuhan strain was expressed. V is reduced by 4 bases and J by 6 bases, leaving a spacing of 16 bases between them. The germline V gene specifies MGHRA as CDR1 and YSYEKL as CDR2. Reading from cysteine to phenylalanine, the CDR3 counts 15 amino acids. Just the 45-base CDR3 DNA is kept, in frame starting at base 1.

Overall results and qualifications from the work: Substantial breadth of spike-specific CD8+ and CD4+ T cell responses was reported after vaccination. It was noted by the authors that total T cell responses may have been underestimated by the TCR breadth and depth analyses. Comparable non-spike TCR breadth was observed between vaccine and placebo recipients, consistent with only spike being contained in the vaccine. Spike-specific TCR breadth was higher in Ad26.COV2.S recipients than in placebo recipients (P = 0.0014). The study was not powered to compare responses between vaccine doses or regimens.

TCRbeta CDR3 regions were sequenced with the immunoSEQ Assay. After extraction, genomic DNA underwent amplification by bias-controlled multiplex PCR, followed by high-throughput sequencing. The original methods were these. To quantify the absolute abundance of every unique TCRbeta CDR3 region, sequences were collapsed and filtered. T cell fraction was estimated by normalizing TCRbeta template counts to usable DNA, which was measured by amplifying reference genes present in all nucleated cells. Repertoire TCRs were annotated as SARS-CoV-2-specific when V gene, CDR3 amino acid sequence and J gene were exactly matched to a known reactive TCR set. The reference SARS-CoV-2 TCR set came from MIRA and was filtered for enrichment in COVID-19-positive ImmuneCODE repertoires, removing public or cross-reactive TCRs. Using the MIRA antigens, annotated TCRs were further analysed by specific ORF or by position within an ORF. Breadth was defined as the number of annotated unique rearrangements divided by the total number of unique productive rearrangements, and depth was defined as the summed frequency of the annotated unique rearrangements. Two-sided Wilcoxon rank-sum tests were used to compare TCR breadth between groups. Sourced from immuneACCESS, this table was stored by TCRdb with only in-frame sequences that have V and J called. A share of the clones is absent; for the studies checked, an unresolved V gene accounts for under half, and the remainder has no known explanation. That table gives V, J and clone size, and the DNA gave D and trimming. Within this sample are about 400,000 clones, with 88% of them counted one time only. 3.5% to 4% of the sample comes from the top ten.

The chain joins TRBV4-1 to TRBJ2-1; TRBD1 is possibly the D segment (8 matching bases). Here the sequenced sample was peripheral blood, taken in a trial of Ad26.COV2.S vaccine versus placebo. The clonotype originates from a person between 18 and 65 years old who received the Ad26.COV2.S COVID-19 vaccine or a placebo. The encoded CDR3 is CASSPQAGQANEQFF. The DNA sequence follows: TGCGCCAGCAGCCCGCAAGCGGGACAGGCCAATGAGCAGTTCTTC.